Below, 22 T cell receptor beta chains from the same sample are listed, as sequenced in a study of blood T cell repertoires in COVID-19. The repertoire was sequenced with immunoSEQ multiplex PCR; TCRdb's copy has only in-frame clones and lacks some. The sample consists of approximately 76,000 clones, less than 90% of them appearing once. Input material: peripheral blood. These receptors were taken from a man aged 80 or over in a cohort sampled during active COVID-19.

The V call is TRBV7-3, the J call TRBJ2-3; D is perhaps TRBD1 (5 bases). Germline CDR1 is SGHTA and CDR2 is FQGTGA. The CDR3 has 17 residues. V was clipped by 5 bases and J by 0 bases, with 18 bases between them. CDR3 in DNA: TGTGCCAGCAGCCAGAGCCGGACATACCCTAGCACAGATACGCAGTATTTT. Translated, it gives CASSQSRTYPSTDTQYF.

The chain links TRBV29-1 to TRBJ2-3; no reliable D call. The V gene's germline CDR1 is SQVTM and CDR2 ANQGSEA. The V gene lost 6 bases and the J gene lost 7 bases, with 8 bases spanning the gap. The CDR3 is 10 amino acids. CDR3 loop: CSVLENTQYF. For the CDR3, the DNA is TGCAGCGTGCTGGAGAATACGCAGTATTTT.

The J gene is TRBJ2-7, the V gene TRBV3-1 (or the pseudogene TRBV3-2); 11 bases fit TRBD1. CDR3 size: 15 residues. CDR1 LGHDT and CDR2 YNNKEL come from the germline V gene (reference sequence). With 3 bases clipped from V and 5 bases from J, the junction kept 6 bases outside the gene matches. The CDR3 DNA follows: TGTGCCAGCAGCCACTGGGACAGGGGGGGGAACGAGCAGTACTTC. This codes for CASSHWDRGGNEQYF.

This clone is a singleton in its sample. J is TRBJ1-2 and V is TRBV27; no clear D. This CDR3 has 15 amino acids. Trimming took off 2 bases at V and 3 bases at J, with 13 bases between the two ends. CDR1 and CDR2 (germline): MNHEY, SMNVEV (reference sequence). The CDR3 DNA is TGTGCCAGCAGTTTAATGGGGTCCGGGGACTATGGCTACACCTTC. Translated: CASSLMGSGDYGYTF.

The rearrangement uses TRBV10-3 and TRBJ1-6; a possible D gene is TRBD1 (6 bases). The CDR3 runs to 15 residues. V lost 2 bases and J 10 bases, leaving 15 bases between the germline ends. Germline loops: CDR1 ENHRY, CDR2 SYGVKD. The CDR3 protein is CAISEQGTERSPLHF. CDR3 in DNA: TGTGCCATCAGTGAGCAGGGGACGGAACGATCACCCCTCCACTTT.

The chain recombines TRBV5-1 with TRBJ2-2, with 9 bases lining up with TRBD1. The CDR3 contains 15 residues. From germline, CDR1 is SGHRS and CDR2 YFSETQ. The J segment lost 1 base and the V segment lost 4 bases, leaving 2 bases of the junction unmatched. The CDR3 DNA is TGCGCCAGCAGCGCGGGACAGGGGAACACCGGGGAGCTGTTTTTT. Translation gives CASSAGQGNTGELFF.

The table lists this clone with a few counts. V and J are TRBV29-1 and TRBJ2-7; 9 bases fit TRBD1. Unmatched junction bases numbered 10, after V lost 4 bases and J lost 9 bases. The CDR3 is 13 amino acids. In germline, CDR1 is SQVTM, CDR2 ANQGSEA. CDR3 sequence: CSVVLSGQGRQYF. CDR3 in DNA: TGCAGCGTTGTACTTAGTGGACAGGGGAGGCAGTACTTC.

The gene calls are TRBV2 and TRBJ2-5; D is possibly TRBD2 (6 bases). V gave up 2 bases and J gave up 7 bases, with 11 bases separating them. Germline lookup yields CDR1 SNHLY and CDR2 FYNNEI. The CDR3 is 13 amino acids. The CDR3 region has the DNA TGTGCCAGCAGTGAAATGGGACTCGGGACCCAGTACTTC. Translating it yields CASSEMGLGTQYF.

J is TRBJ1-3 and V is TRBV7-9; possibly TRBD1 for D (5 bases). CDR1 is SEHNR and CDR2 is FQNEAQ in the germline V gene (reference sequence). CDR3 size: 14 residues. Trimming removed 0 bases from V and 5 bases from J, with 8 bases in between. CDR3 sequence: CASSLADTRNTIYF. The CDR3 bases are TGTGCCAGCAGCTTAGCGGACACCCGAAACACCATATATTTT.

This chain uses TRBV10-3 with TRBJ2-7; 8 positions agree with TRBD2. The germline V gene has CDR1 ENHRY and CDR2 SYGVKD. The CDR3 consists of 14 residues. Losses at the gene ends were 6 bases for V and 2 bases for J; bases not matched to a gene: 6. The CDR3 sequence is CAISRSGAAYEQYF. The CDR3 coding sequence is TGTGCCATCAGCCGTAGCGGGGCTGCCTACGAGCAGTACTTC.

This chain joins TRBV24-1 and TRBJ2-2; no definite D call. Germline values: CDR1 KGHDR, CDR2 SFDVKD. Between the trimmed V and J ends, which lost 4 bases and 10 bases, there was a span of 6 bases. This CDR3 is built from 11 residues. The CDR3 DNA reads as TGTGCCACCAGTGACTATACGGAGCTGTTTTTT. Amino acids: CATSDYTELFF.

This clone was detected a few times. This sequence joins TRBV7-2 and TRBJ2-5; 7 positions match TRBD1. The CDR3 totals 15 residues. Looked up from germline, CDR1 is SGHTA and CDR2 is FQGNSA. The V and J ends lost 1 base and 2 bases, in that order; junction bases with no gene match: 4. The CDR3 DNA is TGTGCCAGCAGCTTAGTGAGGGGGCTACAAGAGACCCAGTACTTC. Its translation is CASSLVRGLQETQYF.

The chain recombines TRBV3-1 (or the pseudogene TRBV3-2) with TRBJ2-1; D not certain. V shed 2 bases and J shed 4 bases, with 6 bases lying between them. This CDR3 is built from 13 residues. Germline loops: CDR1 LGHDT, CDR2 YNNKEL (reference sequence). CDR3 loop: CASSQLRYNEQFF. DNA for the CDR3: TGTGCCAGCAGCCAATTGAGGTACAATGAGCAGTTCTTC.

This rearrangement joins TRBV10-3 to TRBJ1-1, with 8 bases matching TRBD1. This CDR3 spans 14 amino acids. From germline, CDR1 is ENHRY and CDR2 SYGVKD. V gave up 6 bases and J gave up 2 bases; unmatched junction bases: 5. In nucleotides, the CDR3 is TGTGCCATCAGCCGGACAGGGTTAAACACTGAAGCTTTCTTT. Translated, it gives CAISRTGLNTEAFF.

The chain has TRBV2 and TRBJ2-3; TRBD1 matches 9 bases. The CDR3 contains 15 residues. The V gene end was trimmed by 6 bases and the J gene end by 4 bases; junction bases not matched to a gene: 8. The germline V gene encodes CDR1 SNHLY and CDR2 FYNNEI. Here the CDR3 DNA reads TGTGCCAGCAGCCAACCGGGACAGGGAGCAGATACGCAGTATTTT. Protein: CASSQPGQGADTQYF.

This clone appeared a single time. V is TRBV12-5 and J is TRBJ2-1; D not resolved. CDR1 LGHNT and CDR2 FRNRAP come from the germline V gene. The CDR3 is 12 amino acids. V lost 5 bases, J lost 6 bases, and 8 bases lay in between. The CDR3 DNA sequence: TGTGCTAGTGGTCCTTTCGGCAATGAGCAGTTCTTC. Residues: CASGPFGNEQFF.

The rearrangement joins TRBV19 to TRBJ2-7; perhaps TRBD2 as D (6 bases). The CDR3 has 14 amino acids. V lost 8 bases to trimming and J lost 2 bases, with 16 bases between them. CDR1 and CDR2 (germline): LNHDA, SQIVND (reference sequence). CDR3 bases: TGTGCCAGTGGGAGGCCTCAGGCGGCCTACGAGCAGTACTTC. Its translation is CASGRPQAAYEQYF.

The V call is TRBV12-3 or TRBV12-4, the J call TRBJ1-5; perhaps TRBD1 as D (5 bases). This CDR3 region has 13 residues. V dropped 5 bases and J dropped 7 bases, with 12 bases sitting between them. The CDR3 DNA reads TGTGCCAGCAGTGTCAGGGATGGCCAGCCCCAGCATTTT. This gives the protein CASSVRDGQPQHF.

This clone has more than one count but fewer than ten. This chain links TRBV6-6 with TRBJ2-5; 13 bases agree with TRBD2. CDR1 and CDR2 (germline): MNHNY, SVGAGI (reference sequence). CDR3 length: 16 residues. The ends lost 7 bases at V and 0 bases at J; junction bases unmatched: 5. The CDR3 region is CASTGLAGDNQETQYF. CDR3 coding DNA: TGTGCCAGCACCGGACTAGCGGGGGACAACCAAGAGACCCAGTACTTC.

The V gene is TRBV6-5, the J gene TRBJ2-5, with 7 bases identical to TRBD1. V was pared by 8 bases and J by 5 bases, with 8 bases of the junction left unmatched. Germline V gene sequence: CDR1 MNHEY, CDR2 SVGAGI. The CDR3 covers 13 residues. The CDR3 spells CASLHRGGETQYF. CDR3 coding DNA: TGTGCCAGCCTCCACAGGGGCGGGGAGACCCAGTACTTC.

This chain connects TRBV27 to TRBJ1-2; D is unresolved. The CDR3 contains 13 residues. Germline CDR1 and CDR2: MNHEY and SMNVEV (reference sequence). Between the trimmed V and J ends, which lost 2 bases and 4 bases, there was a span of 8 bases. For the CDR3, the DNA is TGTGCCAGCAGTTTAACCCGGAGCTATGGCTACACCTTC. It specifies CASSLTRSYGYTF.

The chain joins TRBV19 to TRBJ1-5; D remains unclear. This CDR3 contains 15 residues. V shed 3 bases and J shed 2 bases, with 11 bases lying between them. Germline CDR1 and CDR2: LNHDA and SQIVND (reference sequence). The CDR3 DNA reads TGTGCCAGTAGTATCAACTCAATAGGCAATCAGCCCCAGCATTTT. This codes for CASSINSIGNQPQHF.